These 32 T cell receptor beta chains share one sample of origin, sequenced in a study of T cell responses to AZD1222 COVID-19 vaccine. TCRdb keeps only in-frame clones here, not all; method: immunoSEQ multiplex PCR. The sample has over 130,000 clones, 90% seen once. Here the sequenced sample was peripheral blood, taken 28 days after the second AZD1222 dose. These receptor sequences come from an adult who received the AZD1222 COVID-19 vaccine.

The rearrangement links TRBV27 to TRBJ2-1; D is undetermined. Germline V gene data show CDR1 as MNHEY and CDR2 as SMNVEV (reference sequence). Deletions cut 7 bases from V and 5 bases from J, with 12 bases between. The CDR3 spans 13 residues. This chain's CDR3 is CASTFGSDNEQFF. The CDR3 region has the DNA TGTGCCAGCACTTTCGGGTCCGACAATGAGCAGTTCTTC.

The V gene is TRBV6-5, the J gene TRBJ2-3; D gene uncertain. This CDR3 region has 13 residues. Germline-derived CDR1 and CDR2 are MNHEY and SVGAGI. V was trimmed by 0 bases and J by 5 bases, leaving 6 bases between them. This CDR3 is CASSYSTGDTQYF. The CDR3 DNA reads TGTGCCAGCAGTTACTCGACCGGAGATACGCAGTATTTT.

CDR3 nucleotide sequence: TGTGCCAGCAGCTTCAGGGCAGGGGACAATGAGCAGTTCTTC. Protein product: CASSFRAGDNEQFF. The V call is TRBV11-3, the J call TRBJ2-1, with a weak D call TRBD1 (6 bases). Germline-derived CDR1 and CDR2 are SGHNT and YENEEA. Trimming shortened V by 3 bases and J by 5 bases, and 11 bases separated the two germline ends. The CDR3 has 14 amino acids.

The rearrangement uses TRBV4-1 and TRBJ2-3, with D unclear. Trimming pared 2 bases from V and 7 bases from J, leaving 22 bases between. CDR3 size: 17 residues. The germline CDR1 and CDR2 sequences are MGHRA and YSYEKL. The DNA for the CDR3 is TGCGCCAGCAGCCAACCGGAATTAGGACCCATCGGCCATACGCAGTATTTT. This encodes CASSQPELGPIGHTQYF.

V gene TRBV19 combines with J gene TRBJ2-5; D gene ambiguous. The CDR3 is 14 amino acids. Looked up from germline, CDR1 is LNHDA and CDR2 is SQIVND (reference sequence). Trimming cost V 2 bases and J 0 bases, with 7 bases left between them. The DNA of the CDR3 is TGTGCCAGTAGTATATGGGCAGACCAAGAGACCCAGTACTTC. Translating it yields CASSIWADQETQYF.

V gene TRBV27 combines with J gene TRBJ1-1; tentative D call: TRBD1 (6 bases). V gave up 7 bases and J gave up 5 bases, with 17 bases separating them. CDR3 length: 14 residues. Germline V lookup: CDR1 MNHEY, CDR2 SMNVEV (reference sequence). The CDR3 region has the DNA TGTGCCAGCAACTCATTGGGGGGCAGGACTGAAGCTTTCTTT. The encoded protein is CASNSLGGRTEAFF.

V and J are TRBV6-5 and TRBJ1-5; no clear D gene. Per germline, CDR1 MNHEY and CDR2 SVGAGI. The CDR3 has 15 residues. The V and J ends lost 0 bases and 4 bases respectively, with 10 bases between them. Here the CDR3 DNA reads TGTGCCAGCAGTTACTCGAGGGCCGGAAATCAGCCCCAGCATTTT. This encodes CASSYSRAGNQPQHF.

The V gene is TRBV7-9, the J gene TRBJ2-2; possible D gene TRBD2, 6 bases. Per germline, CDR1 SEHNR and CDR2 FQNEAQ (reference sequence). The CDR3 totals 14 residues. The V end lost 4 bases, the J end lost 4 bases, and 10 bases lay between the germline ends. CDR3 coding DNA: TGTGCCAGCAGCTCCGGGACTCCCACCGGGGAGCTGTTTTTT. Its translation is CASSSGTPTGELFF.

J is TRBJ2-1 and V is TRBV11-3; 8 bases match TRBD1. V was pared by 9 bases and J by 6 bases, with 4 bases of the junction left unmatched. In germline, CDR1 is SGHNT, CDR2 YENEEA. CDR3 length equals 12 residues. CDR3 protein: CASGQGGNEQFF. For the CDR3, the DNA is TGTGCCAGTGGACAGGGCGGCAATGAGCAGTTCTTC. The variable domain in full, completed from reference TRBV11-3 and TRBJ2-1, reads EAGVVQSPRYKIIEKKQPVAFWCNPISGHNTLYWYLQNLGQGPELLIRYENEEAVDDSQLPKDRFSAERLKGVDSTLKIQPAELGDSAVYLCASGQGGNEQFFGPGTRLTVL.

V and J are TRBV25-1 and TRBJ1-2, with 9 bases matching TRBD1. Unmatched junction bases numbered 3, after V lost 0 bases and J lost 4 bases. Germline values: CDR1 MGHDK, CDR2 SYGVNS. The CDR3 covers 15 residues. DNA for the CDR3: TGTGCCAGCAGTGAATACGGGACAGGGAGCTATGGCTACACCTTC. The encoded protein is CASSEYGTGSYGYTF.

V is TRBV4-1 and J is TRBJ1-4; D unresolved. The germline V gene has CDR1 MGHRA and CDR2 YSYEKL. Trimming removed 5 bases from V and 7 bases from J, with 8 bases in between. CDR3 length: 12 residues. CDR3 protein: CASSAQAEKLFF. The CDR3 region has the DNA TGCGCCAGCAGCGCCCAGGCTGAAAAACTGTTTTTT.

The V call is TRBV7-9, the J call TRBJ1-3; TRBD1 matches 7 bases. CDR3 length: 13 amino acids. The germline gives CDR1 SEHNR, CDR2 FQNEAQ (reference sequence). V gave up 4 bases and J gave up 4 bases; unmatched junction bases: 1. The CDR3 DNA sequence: TGTGCCAGCAGCTCGGGACAGGGAAACACCATATATTTT. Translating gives CASSSGQGNTIYF.

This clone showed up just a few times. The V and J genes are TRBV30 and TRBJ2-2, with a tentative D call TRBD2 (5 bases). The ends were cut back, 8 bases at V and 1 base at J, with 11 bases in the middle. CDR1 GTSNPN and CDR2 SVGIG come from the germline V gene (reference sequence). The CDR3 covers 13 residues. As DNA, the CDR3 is TGTGCCCAACAAGAGGGGAACACCGGGGAGCTGTTTTTT. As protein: CAQQEGNTGELFF.

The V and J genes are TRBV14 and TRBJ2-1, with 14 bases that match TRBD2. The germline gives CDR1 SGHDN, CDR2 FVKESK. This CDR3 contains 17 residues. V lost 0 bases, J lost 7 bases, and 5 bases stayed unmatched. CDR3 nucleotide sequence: TGTGCCAGCAGCCAAGATCGAAGGACTAGCGGGAGGAATGAGCAGTTCTTC. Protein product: CASSQDRRTSGRNEQFF.

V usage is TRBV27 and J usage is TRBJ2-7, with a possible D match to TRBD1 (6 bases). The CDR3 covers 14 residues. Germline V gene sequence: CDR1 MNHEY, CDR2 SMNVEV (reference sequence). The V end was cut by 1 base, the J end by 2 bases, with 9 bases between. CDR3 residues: CASSLYRAAYEQYF. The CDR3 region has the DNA TGTGCCAGCAGTTTATACAGGGCGGCCTACGAGCAGTACTTC.

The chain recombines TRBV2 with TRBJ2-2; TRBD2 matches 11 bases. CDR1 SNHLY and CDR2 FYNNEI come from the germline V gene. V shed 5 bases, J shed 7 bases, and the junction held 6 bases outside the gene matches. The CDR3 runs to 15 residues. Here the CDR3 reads CASSSSGRMNGELFF. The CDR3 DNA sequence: TGTGCCAGCAGTTCTAGCGGGAGGATGAACGGGGAGCTGTTTTTT.

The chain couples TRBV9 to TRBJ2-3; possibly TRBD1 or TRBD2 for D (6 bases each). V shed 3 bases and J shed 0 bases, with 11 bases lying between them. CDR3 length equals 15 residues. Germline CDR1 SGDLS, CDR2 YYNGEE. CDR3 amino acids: CASSERGTSTDTQYF. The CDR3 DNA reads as TGTGCCAGCAGCGAGAGGGGGACTAGCACAGATACGCAGTATTTT.

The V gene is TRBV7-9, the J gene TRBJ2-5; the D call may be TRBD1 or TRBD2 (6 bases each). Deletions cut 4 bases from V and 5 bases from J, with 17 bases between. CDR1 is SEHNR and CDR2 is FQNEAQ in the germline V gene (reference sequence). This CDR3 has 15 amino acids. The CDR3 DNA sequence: TGTGCCAGCAGCTCGGAGGGGGAACGGCGGGAGACCCAGTACTTC. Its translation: CASSSEGERRETQYF.

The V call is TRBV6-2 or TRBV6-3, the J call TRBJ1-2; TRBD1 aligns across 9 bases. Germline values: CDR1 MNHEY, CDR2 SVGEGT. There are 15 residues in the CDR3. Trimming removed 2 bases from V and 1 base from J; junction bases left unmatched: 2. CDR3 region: CASSYAGQGNYGYTF. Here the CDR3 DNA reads TGTGCCAGCAGTTACGCGGGACAGGGTAACTATGGCTACACCTTC.

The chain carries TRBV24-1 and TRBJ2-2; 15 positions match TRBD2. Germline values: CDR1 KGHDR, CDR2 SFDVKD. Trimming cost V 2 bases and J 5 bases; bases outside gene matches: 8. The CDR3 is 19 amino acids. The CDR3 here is CATSDSGLAGGKVTGELFF. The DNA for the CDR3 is TGTGCCACCAGTGATTCCGGACTAGCGGGAGGGAAGGTAACCGGGGAGCTGTTTTTT.

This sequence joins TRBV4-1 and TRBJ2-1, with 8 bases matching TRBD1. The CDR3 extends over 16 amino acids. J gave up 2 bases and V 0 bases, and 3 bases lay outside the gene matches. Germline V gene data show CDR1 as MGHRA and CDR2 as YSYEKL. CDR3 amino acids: CASSQDLQGAYNEQFF. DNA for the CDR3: TGCGCCAGCAGCCAAGATCTACAGGGGGCCTACAATGAGCAGTTCTTC.

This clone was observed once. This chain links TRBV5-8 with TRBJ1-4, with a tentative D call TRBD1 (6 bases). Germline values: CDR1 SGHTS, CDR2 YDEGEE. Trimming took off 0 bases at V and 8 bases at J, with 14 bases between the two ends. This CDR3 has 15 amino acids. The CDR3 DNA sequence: TGTGCCAGCAGCTTGGGACAGGATGGATACGAAAAACTGTTTTTT. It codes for CASSLGQDGYEKLFF. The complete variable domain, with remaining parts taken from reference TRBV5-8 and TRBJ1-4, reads EAGVTQSPTHLIKTRGQQATLRCSPISGHTSVYWYQQALGLGLQFLLWYDEGEERNRGNFPPRFSGRQFPNYSSELNVNALELEDSALYLCASSLGQDGYEKLFFGSGTQLSVL.

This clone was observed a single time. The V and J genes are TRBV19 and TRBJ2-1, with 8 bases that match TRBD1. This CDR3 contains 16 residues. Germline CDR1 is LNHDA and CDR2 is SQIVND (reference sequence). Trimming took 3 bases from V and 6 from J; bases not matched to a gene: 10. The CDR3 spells CASSMGRRGRINEQFF. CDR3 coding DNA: TGTGCCAGTAGTATGGGGCGCAGGGGGCGGATCAATGAGCAGTTCTTC.

The CDR3 DNA reads TGTGCCATCAAGGGACTAGCGGGAGATAGAACGGAGCGGGACAATGAGCAGTTCTTC. Protein product: CAIKGLAGDRTERDNEQFF. The rearrangement uses TRBV10-3 and TRBJ2-1, with 14 bases identical to TRBD2. The CDR3 extends over 19 amino acids. V shed 7 bases and J 5 bases; nucleotides not matched to a gene: 16. Germline V gene data show CDR1 as ENHRY and CDR2 as SYGVKD.

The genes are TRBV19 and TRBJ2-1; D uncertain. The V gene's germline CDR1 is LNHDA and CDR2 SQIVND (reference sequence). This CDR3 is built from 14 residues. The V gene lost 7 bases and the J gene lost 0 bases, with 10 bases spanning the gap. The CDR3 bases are TGTGCCAGTAAGACGTTAGACTCCTACAATGAGCAGTTCTTC. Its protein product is CASKTLDSYNEQFF.

The CDR3 sequence is CASSFRETQYF. CDR3 in DNA: TGTGCCAGCAGTTTTCGGGAGACCCAGTACTTC. This chain links TRBV27 with TRBJ2-5; D remains ambiguous. Trimming pared 3 bases from V and 5 bases from J, leaving 4 bases between. CDR3 length equals 11 residues. In germline, CDR1 is MNHEY, CDR2 SMNVEV (reference sequence).

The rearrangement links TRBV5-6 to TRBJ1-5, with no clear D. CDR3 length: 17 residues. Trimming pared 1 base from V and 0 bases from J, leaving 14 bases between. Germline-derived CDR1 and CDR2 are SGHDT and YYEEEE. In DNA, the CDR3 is TGTGCCAGCAGCTTGAGCTCGGATCTTTATAGCAATCAGCCCCAGCATTTT. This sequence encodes CASSLSSDLYSNQPQHF.

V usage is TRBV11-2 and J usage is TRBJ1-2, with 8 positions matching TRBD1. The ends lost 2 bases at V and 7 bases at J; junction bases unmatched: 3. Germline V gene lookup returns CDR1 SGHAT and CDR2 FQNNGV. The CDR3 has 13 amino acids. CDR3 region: CASSLNGQGGYTF. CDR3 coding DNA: TGTGCCAGCAGCTTAAATGGACAGGGTGGCTACACCTTC.

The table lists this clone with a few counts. The CDR3 is CASSRGGNPYEAFF. In DNA, the CDR3 is TGTGCCAGCTCTCGGGGCGGGAACCCCTATGAAGCTTTCTTT. The chain is built from TRBV18 and TRBJ1-1; possible D gene TRBD1, 5 bases. Trimming took off 6 bases at V and 7 bases at J, with 18 bases between the two ends. The CDR3 is 14 residues long. The germline V gene encodes CDR1 KGHSH and CDR2 LQKENI.

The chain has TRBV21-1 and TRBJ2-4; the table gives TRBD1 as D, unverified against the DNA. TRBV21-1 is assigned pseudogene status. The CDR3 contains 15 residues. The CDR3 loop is CASIPWWTPKNIQYF. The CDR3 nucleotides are TGTGCCAGCATCCCTTGGTGGACACCCAAAAACATTCAGTACTTC.

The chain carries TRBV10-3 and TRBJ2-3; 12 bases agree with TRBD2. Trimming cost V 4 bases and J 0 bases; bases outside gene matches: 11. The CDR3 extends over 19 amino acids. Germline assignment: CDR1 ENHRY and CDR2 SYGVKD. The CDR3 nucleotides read TGTGCCATCAGTGCGACTAGCGGGAGAGGGAAGAGTAGCACAGATACGCAGTATTTT. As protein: CAISATSGRGKSSTDTQYF.

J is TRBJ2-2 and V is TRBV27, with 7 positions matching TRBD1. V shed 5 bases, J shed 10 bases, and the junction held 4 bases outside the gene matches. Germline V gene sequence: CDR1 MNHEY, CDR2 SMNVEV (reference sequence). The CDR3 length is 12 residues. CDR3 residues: CASSPGGSELFF. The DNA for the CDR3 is TGTGCCAGCAGTCCAGGGGGTTCGGAGCTGTTTTTT.